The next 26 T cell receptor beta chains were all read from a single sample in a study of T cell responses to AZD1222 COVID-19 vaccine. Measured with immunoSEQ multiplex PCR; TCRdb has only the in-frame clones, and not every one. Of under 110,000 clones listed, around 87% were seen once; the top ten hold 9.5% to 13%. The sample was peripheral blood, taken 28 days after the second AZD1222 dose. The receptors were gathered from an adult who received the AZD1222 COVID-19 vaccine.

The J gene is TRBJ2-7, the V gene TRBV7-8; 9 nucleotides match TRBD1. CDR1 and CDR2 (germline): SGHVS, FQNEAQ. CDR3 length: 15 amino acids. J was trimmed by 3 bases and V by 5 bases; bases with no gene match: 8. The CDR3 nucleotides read TGTGCCAGCAGCCTGCCGGGACAGGGTCTCTACGAGCAGTACTTC. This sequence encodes CASSLPGQGLYEQYF.

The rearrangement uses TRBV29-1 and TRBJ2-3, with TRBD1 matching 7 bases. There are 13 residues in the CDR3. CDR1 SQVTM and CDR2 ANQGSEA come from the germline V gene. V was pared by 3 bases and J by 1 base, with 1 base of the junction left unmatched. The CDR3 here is CSVDRGRTDTQYF. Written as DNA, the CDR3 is TGCAGCGTTGATAGGGGGCGCACAGATACGCAGTATTTT.

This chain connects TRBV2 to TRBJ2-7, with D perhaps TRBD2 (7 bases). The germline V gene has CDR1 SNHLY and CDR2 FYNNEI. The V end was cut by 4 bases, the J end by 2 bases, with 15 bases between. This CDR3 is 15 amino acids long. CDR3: CASSGGGTPTYEQYF. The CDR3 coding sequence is TGTGCCAGCAGTGGGGGGGGGACACCGACCTACGAGCAGTACTTC.

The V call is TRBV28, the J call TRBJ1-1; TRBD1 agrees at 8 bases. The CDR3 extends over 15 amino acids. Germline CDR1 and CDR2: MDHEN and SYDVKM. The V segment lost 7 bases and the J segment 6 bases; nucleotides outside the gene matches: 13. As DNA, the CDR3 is TGTGCCAGCACCCCAGGGCAGGGGGCGCCCCCTGAAGCTTTCTTT. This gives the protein CASTPGQGAPPEAFF.

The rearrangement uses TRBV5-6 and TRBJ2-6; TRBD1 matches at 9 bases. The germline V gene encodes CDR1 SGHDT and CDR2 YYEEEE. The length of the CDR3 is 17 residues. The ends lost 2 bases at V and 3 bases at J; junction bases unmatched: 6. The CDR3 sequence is CASSFRDRAFGANVLTF. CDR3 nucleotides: TGTGCCAGCAGCTTCCGGGACAGGGCGTTTGGGGCCAACGTCCTGACTTTC.

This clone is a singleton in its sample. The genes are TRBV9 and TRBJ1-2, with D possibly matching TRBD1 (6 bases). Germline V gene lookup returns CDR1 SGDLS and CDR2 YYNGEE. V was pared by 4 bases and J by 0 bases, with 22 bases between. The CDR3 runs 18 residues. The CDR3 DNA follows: TGTGCCAGCAGCTCACCAGGACCTAGGACAGCGACTAACTATGGCTACACCTTC. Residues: CASSSPGPRTATNYGYTF.

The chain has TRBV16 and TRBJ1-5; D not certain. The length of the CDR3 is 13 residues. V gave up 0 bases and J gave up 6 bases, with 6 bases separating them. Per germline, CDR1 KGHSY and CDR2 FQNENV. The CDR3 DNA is TGTGCCAGCAGCCAATCCGCGAGTCAGCCCCAGCATTTT. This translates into CASSQSASQPQHF.

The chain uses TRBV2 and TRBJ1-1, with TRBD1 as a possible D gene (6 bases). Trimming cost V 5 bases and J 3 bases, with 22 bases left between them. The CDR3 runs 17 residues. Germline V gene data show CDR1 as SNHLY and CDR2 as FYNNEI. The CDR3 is CASSWGLRSLSHTEAFF. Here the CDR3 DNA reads TGTGCCAGCAGTTGGGGGCTGCGGTCCCTTAGTCACACTGAAGCTTTCTTT. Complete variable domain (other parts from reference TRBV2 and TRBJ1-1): EPEVTQTPSHQVTQMGQEVILRCVPISNHLYFYWYRQILGQKVEFLVSFYNNEISEKSEIFDDQFSVERPDGSNFTLKIRSTKLEDSAMYFCASSWGLRSLSHTEAFFGQGTRLTVV.

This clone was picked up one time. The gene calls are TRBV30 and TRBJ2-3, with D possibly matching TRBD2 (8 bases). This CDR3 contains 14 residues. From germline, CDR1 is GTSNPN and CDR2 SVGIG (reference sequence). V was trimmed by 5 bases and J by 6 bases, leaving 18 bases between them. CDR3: CAWRREGAPDTQYF. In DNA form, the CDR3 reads TGTGCCTGGCGCCGGGAGGGGGCGCCGGATACGCAGTATTTT.

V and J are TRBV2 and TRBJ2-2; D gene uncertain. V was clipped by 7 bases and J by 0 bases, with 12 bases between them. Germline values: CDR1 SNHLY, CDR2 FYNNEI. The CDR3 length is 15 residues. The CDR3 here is CASKADFSNTGELFF. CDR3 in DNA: TGTGCCAGCAAAGCCGACTTCTCGAACACCGGGGAGCTGTTTTTT.

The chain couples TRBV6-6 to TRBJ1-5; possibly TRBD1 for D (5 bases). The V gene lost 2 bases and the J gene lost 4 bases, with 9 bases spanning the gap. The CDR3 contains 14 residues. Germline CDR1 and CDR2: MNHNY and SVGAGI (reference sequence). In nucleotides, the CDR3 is TGTGCCAGCAGTTACGTGTCAGGGAATCAGCCCCAGCATTTT. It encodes CASSYVSGNQPQHF.

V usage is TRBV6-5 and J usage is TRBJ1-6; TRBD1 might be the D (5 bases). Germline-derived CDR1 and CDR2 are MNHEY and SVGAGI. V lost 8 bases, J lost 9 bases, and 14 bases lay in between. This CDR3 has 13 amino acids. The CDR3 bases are TGTGCCAGCTCGGACCTCGGGGGTTCACCCCTCCACTTT. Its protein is CASSDLGGSPLHF.

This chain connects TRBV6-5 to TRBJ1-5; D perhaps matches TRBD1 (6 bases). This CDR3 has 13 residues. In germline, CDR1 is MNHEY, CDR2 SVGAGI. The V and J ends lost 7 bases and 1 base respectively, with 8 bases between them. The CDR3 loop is CASKQGSNQPQHF. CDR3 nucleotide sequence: TGTGCCAGCAAACAGGGAAGCAATCAGCCCCAGCATTTT.

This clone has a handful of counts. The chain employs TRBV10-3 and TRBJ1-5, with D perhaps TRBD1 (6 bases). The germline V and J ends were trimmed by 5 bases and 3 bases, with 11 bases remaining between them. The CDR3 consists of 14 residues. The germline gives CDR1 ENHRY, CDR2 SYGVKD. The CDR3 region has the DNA TGTGCCATCAGTTCACCAGGGGTCAATCAGCCCCAGCATTTT. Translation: CAISSPGVNQPQHF.

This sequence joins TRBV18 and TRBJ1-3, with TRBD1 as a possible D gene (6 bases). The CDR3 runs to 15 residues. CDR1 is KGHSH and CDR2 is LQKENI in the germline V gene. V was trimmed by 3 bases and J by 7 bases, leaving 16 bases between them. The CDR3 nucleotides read TGTGCCAGCTCACCGGACGGGGGCCTCGGGAACACCATATATTTT. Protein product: CASSPDGGLGNTIYF.

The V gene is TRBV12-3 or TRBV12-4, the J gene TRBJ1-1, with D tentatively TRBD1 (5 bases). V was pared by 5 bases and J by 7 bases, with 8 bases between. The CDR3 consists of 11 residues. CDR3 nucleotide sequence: TGTGCCAGCAGTGTTAGGGGTGAAGCTTTCTTT. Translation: CASSVRGEAFF.

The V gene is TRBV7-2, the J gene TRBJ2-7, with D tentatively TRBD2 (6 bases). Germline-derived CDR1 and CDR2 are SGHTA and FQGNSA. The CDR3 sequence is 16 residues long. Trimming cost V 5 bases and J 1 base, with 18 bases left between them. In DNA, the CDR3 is TGTGCCAGCAGCCCCTCGGACTGGGCGGGGTCCTACGAGCAGTACTTC. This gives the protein CASSPSDWAGSYEQYF.

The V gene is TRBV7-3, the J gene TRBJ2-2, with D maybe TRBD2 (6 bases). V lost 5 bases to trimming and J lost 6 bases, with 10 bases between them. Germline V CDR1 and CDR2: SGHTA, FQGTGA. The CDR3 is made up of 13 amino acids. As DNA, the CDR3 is TGTGCCAGCAGCCGATGGGAGGCCGGGGAGCTGTTTTTT. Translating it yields CASSRWEAGELFF.

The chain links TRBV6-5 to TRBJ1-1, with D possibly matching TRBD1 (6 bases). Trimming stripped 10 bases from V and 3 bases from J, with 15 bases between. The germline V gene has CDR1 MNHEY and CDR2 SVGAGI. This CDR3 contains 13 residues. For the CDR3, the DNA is TGTGCCATGACAAAGGAGGGGGACACTGAAGCTTTCTTT. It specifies CAMTKEGDTEAFF.

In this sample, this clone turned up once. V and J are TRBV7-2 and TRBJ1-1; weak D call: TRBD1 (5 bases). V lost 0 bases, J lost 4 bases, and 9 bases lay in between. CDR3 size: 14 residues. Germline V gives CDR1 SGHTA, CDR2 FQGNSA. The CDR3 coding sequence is TGTGCCAGCAGCTTAGCCGGGGACTTCACTGAAGCTTTCTTT. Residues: CASSLAGDFTEAFF.

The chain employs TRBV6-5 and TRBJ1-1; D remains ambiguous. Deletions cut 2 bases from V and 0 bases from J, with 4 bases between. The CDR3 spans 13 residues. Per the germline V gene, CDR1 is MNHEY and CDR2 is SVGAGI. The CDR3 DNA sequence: TGTGCCAGCAGTTACCGTGTGAACACTGAAGCTTTCTTT. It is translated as CASSYRVNTEAFF.

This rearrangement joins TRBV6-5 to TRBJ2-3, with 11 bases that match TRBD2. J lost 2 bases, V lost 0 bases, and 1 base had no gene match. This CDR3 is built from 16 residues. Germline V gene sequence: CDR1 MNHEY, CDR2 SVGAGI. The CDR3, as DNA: TGTGCCAGCAGTTACTCTAGCGGGAGGGCCACAGATACGCAGTATTTT. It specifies CASSYSSGRATDTQYF.

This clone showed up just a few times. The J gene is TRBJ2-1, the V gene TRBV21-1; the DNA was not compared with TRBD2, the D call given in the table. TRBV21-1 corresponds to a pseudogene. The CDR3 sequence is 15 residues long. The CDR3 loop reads CASSNGTRGSNEQFF. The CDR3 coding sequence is TGTGCCAGCAGCAATGGGACTAGGGGCTCCAATGAGCAGTTCTTC.

In nucleotides, the CDR3 is TGTGCCAGCAGCTCTCTAGCGGGCTACGAGCAGTACTTC. Protein sequence: CASSSLAGYEQYF. This chain links TRBV7-2 with TRBJ2-7; 8 nucleotides match TRBD2. V shed 4 bases, J shed 3 bases, and the junction held 2 bases outside the gene matches. CDR3 size: 13 residues. Germline values: CDR1 SGHTA, CDR2 FQGNSA.

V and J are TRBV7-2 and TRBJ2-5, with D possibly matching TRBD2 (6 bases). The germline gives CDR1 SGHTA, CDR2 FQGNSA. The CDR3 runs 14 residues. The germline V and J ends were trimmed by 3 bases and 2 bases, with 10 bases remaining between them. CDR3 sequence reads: CASSFQAGQETQYF. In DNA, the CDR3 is TGTGCCAGCAGCTTCCAGGCGGGGCAAGAGACCCAGTACTTC.

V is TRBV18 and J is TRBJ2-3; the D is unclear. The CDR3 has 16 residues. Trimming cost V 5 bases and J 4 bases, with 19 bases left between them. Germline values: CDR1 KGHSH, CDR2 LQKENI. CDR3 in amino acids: CASSEVQRELSDTQYF. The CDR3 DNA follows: TGTGCCAGCTCAGAGGTCCAAAGGGAATTGTCAGATACGCAGTATTTT.